Listed here is a single T cell receptor (beta chain). The sample belongs to a study of blood T cell repertoires in COVID-19. Profiling relied on immunoSEQ multiplex PCR, and the TCRdb table lists in-frame clones only, not all of them. The sample yields 110,000 to 150,000 clones, around 84% seen once. The clonotype was recovered from a woman between 50 and 59 years old with acute or convalescent COVID-19. The sample comprised peripheral blood.

In DNA, the CDR3 is TGTGCCAGCAGCCAGTCCGGGACAGGGACCTATGGCTACACCTTC. It is translated as CASSQSGTGTYGYTF. The chain is built from TRBV7-2 and TRBJ1-2, with TRBD1 identical over 9 bases. This CDR3 region has 15 residues. The trim removed 5 bases at V and 4 bases at J, leaving 8 bases unmatched. The germline V gene has CDR1 SGHTA and CDR2 FQGNSA. The full variable domain, completed using reference TRBV7-2 and TRBJ1-2, is GAGVSQSPSNKVTEKGKDVELRCDPISGHTALYWYRQSLGQGLEFLIYFQGNSAPDKSGLPSDRFSAERTGGSVSTLTIQRTQQEDSAVYLCASSQSGTGTYGYTFGSGTRLTVV.